The rows below give T cell receptor beta chains drawn from one sample of a study of CDR3 diversity in severe acne. TCRdb processed the PCR reads anew with MiXCR; each CDR3 protein has one entry. The table lists under 100,000 distinct CDR3 sequences, 45% to 55% of them singletons. The specimen was blood. The origin of the receptors is a male donor in good health, serving as a control. Both conserved end residues are part of each CDR3. Fields, in order: D gene, V gene, clone size, J gene, CDR3 protein, CDR3 DNA. D genes are given only for firm matches. Some rows mark clone size as missing; the rest say once, few, many or name a class of expanded clone.

TRBD2	TRBV9	.	TRBJ2-7	CASSVDASGSYEQYF	TGTGCCAGCAGCGTAGACGCTAGCGGGTCTTACGAGCAGTACTTC
.	TRBV20-1	many	TRBJ1-2	CSARLPAAPYGYTF	TGCAGTGCTAGACTACCCGCTGCGCCCTATGGCTACACCTTC
.	TRBV18	.	TRBJ1-1	CASSPFRAGDTEAFF	TGTGCCAGCTCACCATTCAGAGCCGGGGACACTGAAGCTTTCTTT
TRBD2	TRBV5-1	.	TRBJ2-7	CASSPGLAEREQYF	TGCGCCAGCAGCCCCGGACTAGCGGAAAGGGAGCAGTACTTC
.	TRBV7-3	.	TRBJ2-2	CASTSSGAVGLFF	TGTGCCAGCACCTCCTCGGGGGCCGTGGGGCTGTTTTTT
.	TRBV29-1	many	TRBJ2-3	CSVETRHADTQYF	TGCAGCGTTGAGACCAGACACGCAGATACGCAGTATTTT
.	TRBV2	.	TRBJ1-5	CASSSSLQGTPQHF	TGTGCCAGCAGTTCTTCCTTACAGGGTACGCCCCAGCATTTT
TRBD1	TRBV6-1	.	TRBJ1-4	CASSLAGGTGDEKLFF	TGTGCCAGCAGCTTAGCGGGGGGGACAGGGGATGAAAAACTGTTTTTT
TRBD1	TRBV20-1	.	TRBJ2-7	CSARLSGQGGHEQYF	TGCAGTGCCAGGCTCTCGGGACAGGGGGGCCACGAGCAGTACTTC
TRBD2	TRBV6-5	many	TRBJ2-5	CASGWASGGGETQYF	TGTGCCTCAGGGTGGGCTAGCGGGGGGGGAGAGACCCAGTACTTC
.	TRBV2	.	TRBJ1-5	CASSGPSDQPQHF	TGTGCCAGCAGTGGACCAAGTGATCAGCCCCAGCATTTT
.	TRBV2	few	TRBJ1-3	CASSEGQVTNTIYF	TGTGCCAGCAGTGAAGGACAGGTTACGAACACCATATATTTT
TRBD2	TRBV7-9	.	TRBJ2-1	CASSLGGLADYNEQFF	TGTGCCAGCAGCTTAGGGGGACTAGCGGACTACAATGAGCAGTTCTTC
TRBD2	TRBV20-1	.	TRBJ2-1	CSAMRGAYNEQFF	TGCAGCGCCATGCGGGGGGCCTACAATGAGCAGTTCTTC
.	TRBV10-3	few	TRBJ2-7	CAISDGTYAYEQYF	TGTGCCATCAGTGATGGGACGTACGCCTACGAGCAGTACTTC
TRBD1	TRBV5-1	many	TRBJ1-6	CASSPRQGTGDLNDSPLHF	TGCGCCAGCAGCCCCCGCCAGGGGACAGGGGATTTAAATGATTCACCCCTCCACTTT
.	TRBV20-1	.	TRBJ2-2	CSASGNRPSLNTGELFF	TGCAGTGCTAGCGGCAACCGTCCTAGCCTGAACACCGGGGAGCTGTTTTTT
.	TRBV19	.	TRBJ1-1	CASTLRLNTEAFF	TGTGCCAGTACCCTGCGATTGAACACTGAAGCTTTCTTT
TRBD1	TRBV5-1	few	TRBJ2-7	CASSEGAITYEQYF	TGCGCCAGCAGCGAGGGGGCTATTACCTACGAGCAGTACTTC
TRBD2	TRBV20-1	.	TRBJ2-7	CSAMRGGSYEQYF	TGCAGCGCCATGCGGGGGGGATCCTACGAGCAGTACTTC
TRBD2	TRBV19	.	TRBJ2-1	CASSRLAGSYNEQFF	TGTGCCAGTAGCAGACTAGCGGGGAGCTACAATGAGCAGTTCTTC
TRBD2	TRBV7-3	.	TRBJ2-7	CASSLFSGGSYEQYF	TGTGCCAGCAGCTTATTTAGCGGGGGTTCCTACGAGCAGTACTTC
.	TRBV4-1	few	TRBJ1-3	CASSQVGDTIYF	TGCGCCAGCAGCCAAGTCGGGGACACCATATATTTT
TRBD1	TRBV7-3	.	TRBJ1-2	CASSKGGSGYTF	TGTGCCAGCAGCAAAGGGGGCAGTGGCTACACCTTC
TRBD2	TRBV7-9	once	TRBJ2-5	CASSYGSGGETQYF	TGTGCCAGCAGCTACGGGTCGGGGGGAGAGACCCAGTACTTC
.	TRBV6-5	.	TRBJ2-5	CASSYSWGEETQYF	TGTGCCAGCAGTTACTCCTGGGGGGAGGAGACCCAGTACTTC
.	TRBV30	.	TRBJ1-2	CAWSREGYGYTF	TGTGCCTGGAGTAGAGAGGGTTATGGCTACACCTTC
.	TRBV20-1	medium-sized	TRBJ1-1	CSASMRENTEAFF	TGCAGTGCTAGTATGAGAGAGAACACTGAAGCTTTCTTT
.	TRBV25-1	.	TRBJ2-7	CASSARLGNYEQYF	TGTGCCAGCAGTGCAAGACTAGGGAACTACGAGCAGTACTTC
.	TRBV20-1	many	TRBJ2-7	CSANIIYEQYF	TGCAGTGCTAACATAATCTACGAGCAGTACTTC